This is a list of T cell receptor beta chains from one sample in a study of identical twins. MiXCR, run by TCRdb on the 5' RACE reads, gives a single entry per CDR3 protein. The repertoire holds 570,000 or so distinct CDR3 sequences, with nearly 10% as singletons. These data are also associated with another study on yellow fever vaccine responses in identical twins.

Sequences were obtained from PBMCs. These receptors came from a woman aged 18-35 years in good health. The CDR3 runs from the conserved cysteine through the conserved F or W. A D gene is named only where the DNA matches it firmly. Clone size is given for some rows only: seen once, a few or many times, or a class if the clone is expanded.

cdr3_aa cdr3_nt d_call j_call v_call clone_size
CASSYRGGRNIQYF TGTGCCAGCAGCTACAGGGGCGGAAGAAACATTCAGTACTTC TRBD1 TRBJ2-4 TRBV7-2 few
CASSLGRIGNNQPQHF TGTGCCAGCAGCTTGGGGCGGATAGGAAACAATCAGCCCCAGCATTTT - TRBJ1-5 TRBV5-6 many
CASQTGVKNIQYF TGTGCCAGCCAGACAGGAGTTAAAAACATTCAGTACTTC - TRBJ2-4 TRBV28 -
CASHPQRDSHTGELFF TGTGCCAGCCATCCCCAGCGGGACAGCCACACCGGGGAGCTGTTTTTT - TRBJ2-2 TRBV12-3/TRBV12-4 many
CASSLRVGQGVEQYF TGTGCCAGCAGTTTAAGAGTGGGACAGGGTGTCGAGCAGTACTTC TRBD1 TRBJ2-7 TRBV12-3/TRBV12-4 -
CASSLSLYYEQYF TGTGCCAGCAGCTTATCCTTGTACTACGAGCAGTACTTC - TRBJ2-7 TRBV7-6 many
CASSQRQGAAGELFF TGCGCCAGCAGCCAGAGACAGGGGGCGGCCGGGGAGCTGTTTTTT TRBD1 TRBJ2-2 TRBV4-3 many
CASITMGLAGAQETQYF TGTGCCAGCATTACCATGGGGCTAGCGGGGGCCCAAGAGACCCAGTACTTC TRBD2 TRBJ2-5 TRBV9 few
CSAPAFGNTIYF TGCAGTGCTCCGGCGTTCGGAAACACCATATATTTT - TRBJ1-3 TRBV20-1 -
CSVLQTDTYEQYF TGCAGCGTGTTACAGACTGACACCTACGAGCAGTACTTC - TRBJ2-7 TRBV29-1 many
CSAVSGLTSYNEQFF TGCAGTGCCGTTAGCGGGCTTACCTCCTACAATGAGCAGTTCTTC TRBD2 TRBJ2-1 TRBV20-1 -
CASSYSTGTGSNEQYF TGTGCCAGCAGTTACTCAACCGGGACAGGGTCTAACGAGCAGTACTTC TRBD1 TRBJ2-7 TRBV6-5 few
CASSPGLAGGPETQYF TGTGCCAGCAGTCCGGGACTAGCGGGGGGGCCAGAGACCCAGTACTTC TRBD2 TRBJ2-5 TRBV12-3/TRBV12-4 many
CASSWNSGELFF TGCGCCAGCAGCTGGAACTCCGGGGAGCTGTTTTTT - TRBJ2-2 TRBV5-1 -
CASSQVLGYQETQYF TGTGCCAGCAGCCAAGTACTCGGCTACCAAGAGACCCAGTACTTC - TRBJ2-5 TRBV14 many
CASRQDSPYGYTF TGTGCCAGCAGACAGGACAGTCCCTATGGCTACACCTTC - TRBJ1-2 TRBV7-2 many
CASSRVSGGGLDTQYF TGTGCCAGCAGCCGGGTTTCGGGGGGGGGCCTAGATACGCAGTATTTT TRBD2 TRBJ2-3 TRBV9 -
CASTRTGGYEQYF TGTGCCAGCACCCGGACCGGTGGGTACGAGCAGTACTTC - TRBJ2-7 TRBV12-3/TRBV12-4 many
CASSLDGPLYEQYF TGTGCCAGCAGCTTAGATGGGCCACTTTACGAGCAGTACTTC - TRBJ2-7 TRBV7-2 many
CASSAGTGGVGNQPQHF TGTGCCAGCAGTGCCGGGACAGGGGGCGTAGGCAATCAGCCCCAGCATTTT TRBD1 TRBJ1-5 TRBV2 few
CASRDRANEQFF TGTGCCAGCCGGGACAGGGCCAATGAGCAGTTCTTC TRBD1 TRBJ2-1 TRBV2 -
CSVDVGGRGRGDEQFF TGCAGCGTTGATGTTGGTGGTAGGGGCCGGGGGGATGAGCAGTTCTTC TRBD2 TRBJ2-1 TRBV29-1 -
CASSFGHGTQETQYF TGTGCCAGCAGCTTTGGGCACGGAACTCAAGAGACCCAGTACTTC - TRBJ2-5 TRBV5-8 -
CASRARGGGDTGELFF TGTGCCAGCAGGGCGAGAGGAGGCGGGGACACCGGGGAGCTGTTTTTT - TRBJ2-2 TRBV2 few
CASRLAGTGPQYF TGTGCCAGCAGACTGGCAGGGACGGGGCCCCAGTACTTC - TRBJ2-5 TRBV7-6 many
CASSYSTASGPGEQFF TGTGCCAGCAGTTACTCGACAGCTAGCGGTCCCGGTGAGCAGTTCTTC TRBD2 TRBJ2-1 TRBV6-5 -
CASSQDASSGSYNEQFF TGCGCCAGCAGCCAAGATGCGTCTAGCGGGTCCTACAATGAGCAGTTCTTC TRBD2 TRBJ2-1 TRBV4-1 few
CASSQDNGANVLTF TGTGCCAGCAGCCAAGATAACGGGGCCAACGTCCTGACTTTC - TRBJ2-6 TRBV3-1 few
CAMGATGSGETQYF TGTGCGATGGGGGCCACAGGGAGTGGAGAGACCCAGTACTTC - TRBJ2-5 TRBV7-9 -
CASSLAWSREAQPQHF TGTGCCAGCAGCTTAGCGTGGTCCCGGGAGGCTCAGCCCCAGCATTTT - TRBJ1-5 TRBV7-2 -
CSGRGDEQFF TGCAGCGGGAGGGGGGATGAGCAGTTCTTC - TRBJ2-1 TRBV29-1 few
CSAPGTGGSSRAEAFF TGCAGTGCCCCCGGGACAGGGGGCTCGTCCCGTGCTGAAGCTTTCTTT TRBD1 TRBJ1-1 TRBV20-1 -
CSARAGQGFETQYF TGCAGTGCTAGAGCGGGACAGGGGTTTGAGACCCAGTACTTC TRBD1 TRBJ2-5 TRBV20-1 few
CSARDPNGVTTYNEQFF TGCAGTGCTAGAGATCCAAATGGGGTTACGACCTACAATGAGCAGTTCTTC - TRBJ2-1 TRBV20-1 many
CASSHRDYGYTF TGTGCCAGCAGCCACAGGGACTATGGCTACACCTTC - TRBJ1-2 TRBV3-1 -
CAWSVGGLNEQYF TGTGCCTGGTCTGTAGGGGGGCTGAACGAGCAGTACTTC - TRBJ2-7 TRBV30 few
CASSLEWGQGADEQYF TGTGCCAGCAGCTTAGAGTGGGGACAGGGGGCTGACGAGCAGTACTTC TRBD1 TRBJ2-7 TRBV7-6 many
CATSRDLGSVQETQYF TGTGCCACCAGCAGAGATCTTGGGTCTGTACAAGAGACCCAGTACTTC - TRBJ2-5 TRBV15 few
CAIKGFGTGDGGEQFF TGTGCCATCAAGGGTTTTGGGACAGGGGATGGGGGTGAGCAGTTCTTC TRBD1 TRBJ2-1 TRBV10-3 -
CASSFAGNMNTEAFF TGTGCCAGCAGCTTCGCTGGGAACATGAACACTGAAGCTTTCTTT - TRBJ1-1 TRBV5-6 few
CASSDGRLTDTQYF TGTGCCAGCAGCGACGGGAGACTCACAGATACGCAGTATTTT - TRBJ2-3 TRBV6-2/TRBV6-3 -
CASSHRTSGRQETQYF TGTGCCAGCAGCCATCGGACTAGCGGACGACAAGAGACCCAGTACTTC TRBD2 TRBJ2-5 TRBV3-1 -
CASSPVAGFSSGYTF TGTGCCAGCAGCCCAGTCGCAGGGTTTAGCAGTGGCTACACCTTC - TRBJ1-2 TRBV7-1 -
CASSFHERTSTDTQYF TGTGCCAGCAGCTTCCACGAGCGGACTAGCACAGATACGCAGTATTTT - TRBJ2-3 TRBV11-2 -
CASRPTPGRAQETQYF TGTGCCAGCAGACCAACACCGGGAAGGGCACAAGAGACCCAGTACTTC - TRBJ2-5 TRBV7-8 many
CASRQTGGQETQYF TGTGCCAGCAGGCAAACAGGGGGCCAAGAGACCCAGTACTTC TRBD1 TRBJ2-5 TRBV13 -
CASRQGTGNEQYF TGTGCCAGCAGACAGGGCACCGGGAACGAGCAGTACTTC - TRBJ2-7 TRBV3-1 -
CASSVRDYIKSYNEQFF TGTGCCAGCAGCGTCCGGGACTACATAAAATCCTACAATGAGCAGTTCTTC TRBD2 TRBJ2-1 TRBV7-9 -
CASSQDRGETQYF TGTGCCAGCAGCCAAGATCGGGGAGAGACCCAGTACTTC - TRBJ2-5 TRBV3-1 many
CASSLLGQMNTEAFF TGTGCCAGCAGCTTATTGGGACAGATGAACACTGAAGCTTTCTTT TRBD1 TRBJ1-1 TRBV7-3 few
CSASEQYF TGCAGTGCGAGCGAGCAGTACTTC - TRBJ2-7 TRBV20-1 -
CSDGSSTDTQYF TGCAGTGACGGGTCCAGCACAGATACGCAGTATTTT - TRBJ2-3 TRBV20-1 -
CASSIAGEYYYNEQFF TGTGCCAGTAGTATAGCGGGCGAGTATTATTACAATGAGCAGTTCTTC - TRBJ2-1 TRBV19 few
CASSLNPADTQYF TGCGCCAGCAGCTTGAATCCGGCCGATACGCAGTATTTT - TRBJ2-3 TRBV5-1 many
CSARTGGDTQYF TGCAGTGCTAGGACAGGGGGAGATACGCAGTATTTT TRBD1 TRBJ2-3 TRBV20-1 few
CSASGSSRLNEKLFF TGCAGTGCTAGTGGGTCCAGCAGGCTTAATGAAAAACTGTTTTTT - TRBJ1-4 TRBV20-1 -
CSAGVQPQHF TGCAGTGCCGGCGTCCAGCCCCAGCATTTT - TRBJ1-5 TRBV20-1 few
CASSPKGGTSGISYNEQFF TGTGCCAGCAGCCCAAAAGGGGGTACTAGCGGCATATCCTACAATGAGCAGTTCTTC TRBD2 TRBJ2-1 TRBV11-2 -
CAISESGLALYNEQFF TGTGCCATCAGTGAGTCGGGACTAGCCCTATACAATGAGCAGTTCTTC TRBD2 TRBJ2-1 TRBV10-3 -